This T cell receptor beta chain was recovered during a study of regulatory T cells in long-lasting Graves disease. Across the study: Newly diagnosed Graves' patients took antithyroid drugs under 3 months. Overall study results and limits: Persistent cases favored TRBV28, TRBJ1-2 and TRBJ2-5.

Germline-derived CDR1 and CDR2 are DFQATT and SNEGSKA (reference sequence). The CDR3 covers 13 residues. V was cut by 5 bases and J by 1 base, with 12 bases left in between. Indicated time point: newly diagnosed GD, antithyroid drugs for less than 3 months. Following extraction of RNA from PBMCs, that RNA was used to make the TCR library. Criteria from the American Thyroid Association guidelines were applied to diagnose Graves' disease. To make TCR beta libraries, researchers used iRepertoire HTBI primers and Arm-PCR of CDR3 regions. TCRdb itself ran the multiplex PCR reads through MiXCR, one entry per CDR3 protein. The sample has hundreds of thousands of distinct CDR3 sequences, about 16% seen once. Notes on this clonotype: As yet, its antigen is unknown.

This sample was shared with a second study, whose subject was T cells in Graves' hyperthyroidism and ophthalmopathy. That report notes: Model output signaled ophthalmopathy a median around 6.9 months ahead of onset.

The source of this sequence is a man between 18 and 29 years old with Graves disease. Specimen: peripheral blood mononuclear cells (PBMCs), collected at new diagnosis, from a patient treated with antithyroid drugs. This chain joins TRBV20-1 and TRBJ2-7; tentative D call: TRBD1 (6 bases). The CDR3 reads CSAEDSESYEQYF. CDR3 bases: TGCAGTGCTGAGGACAGCGAATCCTACGAGCAGTACTTC.